This TCR beta chain was documented in a study of CD8+ T cells in alopecia areata. Germline V CDR1 and CDR2: LNHNV, YYDKDF (reference sequence). The CDR3 consists of 15 residues. The junction had 6 bases not matched to a gene; V was cut back by 5 bases and J by 2 bases. Treatment here: oral pan-JAK inhibitor, 5-10 mg twice daily. The sequencing template was cDNA reverse transcribed from extracted RNA. The assay was immunoSEQ multiplex PCR, and TCRdb's table has in-frame clones only and misses some. The repertoire holds some 200,000 clones, with roughly 53% as singletons. The genes are TRBV15 and TRBJ2-3, with 8 bases fitting TRBD1. This TCR derives from a human donor with alopecia areata. The sample was CD8+ T cells sorted from blood, taken at week 24, from a patient treated with tofacitinib. In DNA form, the CDR3 reads TGTGCCACCAGCTCCGGGACAGGAAACACAGATACGCAGTATTTT. Protein: CATSSGTGNTDTQYF.